This TCR beta chain stems from a study of CD8 T cells in Susac syndrome. Whole-study results and caveats: As the study acknowledged, the number of individuals in its TCR sequencing and HLA analysis was relatively small.

RNA was extracted with the RNeasy kit, and a quantity of about 0.45 to 1 ug was reverse transcribed using random hexamers. Across 54 Vbeta and 13 Jbeta, immunoSEQ multiplex PCR amplified TCR beta CDR3. Each CDR3 protein is one row after TCRdb ran MiXCR on the immunoSEQ multiplex PCR reads. Altogether more than 95,000 distinct CDR3 sequences are present, around 94% being singletons, with the ten largest covering around 0.085%. The patients who served as multiple sclerosis controls were treatment-naive and had stable or active relapsing-remitting disease that fulfilled the revised McDonald criteria. TEMRA cells were FACS-enriched, while CD8+ and CD4+ T cells were negatively isolated. With regard to this clonotype: The antigen remains unidentified.

This CDR3 comprises 15 residues. Germline values: CDR1 LGHDT, CDR2 YNNKEL (reference sequence). V was clipped by 0 bases and J by 7 bases, with 15 bases between them. The origin of this receptor is a human donor with multiple sclerosis. This rearrangement joins TRBV3-1 to TRBJ2-5, with D perhaps TRBD2 (6 bases). Sequencing used CD4+ T cells from PBMCs. CDR3 bases: TGTGCCAGCAGCCAAGACGTTGGTTGGGGAGGGACCCAGTACTTC. Its translation is CASSQDVGWGGTQYF.